Sequencing of this T cell receptor (beta chain) was carried out in a study of molecular identifiers for immune sequencing clone quantification (dated by TCRdb to the late 2010s). As for the study more broadly: For a replicate experiment, RNA from about 21,000 or 97,000 naive CD8 T cells was divided into five aliquots, of which four were sequenced. CD8 T cells were used in a methods study to benchmark molecular-identifier clustering-based TCR repertoire sequencing (MIDCIRS) and TCR RNA copy counting.

Libraries of naive CD8 T cells were built from anywhere between about 19,000 and 1,000,000 sorted cells, with 10%, 30% or 50% of the purified RNA used. Naive CD8 T cells, defined as CD8+CD4-CCR7+CD45RA+, were FACS-sorted into RLT Plus buffer on a BD FACSAria II. Ten to eleven TCR copies' worth of Jurkat RNA were spiked into roughly 19,000-1,000,000 naive CD8 T cell samples to test detection sensitivity. Enrichment of CD8 T cells was done with RosetteSep CD8+ T Cell Enrichment Cocktail plus Ficoll-Paque, and ACK red cell lysis came afterward. The study at large found these results: Naive libraries contained spiked-in Jurkat TCR RNA (roughly 10 copies' worth), which is not part of the donor repertoire. Spiked-in Jurkat TCR RNA equal to a single cell's worth was reported to be detectable even within 1,100,000 naive CD8 T cells. Highly expanded clone sizes could be underestimated if identical TCR molecules share a barcode. In CMV-specific effector cells, over 98% of molecules were held by clones above 20 RNA copies, whereas under 1% of molecules were held by such clones in naive cells. Modeling gave about 3 recovered TCR RNA copies per cell versus 8 to 10 by digital PCR, implying around 31% capture efficiency. When barcode sub-clustering was not used, chimeric consensus sequences inflated TCR diversity, with chimeras reaching as high as 47%.

In its sample, this clonotype was seen many times. The target of this receptor is not known. Base qualities are not recorded, but no much larger clone differs from it by a single base. Library preparation employed PCR. TCRdb records NextSeq 500 as the sequencer. Bulk TCR libraries were generated as previously described, with the TCR primers listed in Table S5 used. The Qiagen AllPrep DNA/RNA kit was used to purify total RNA. Before any analysis, reads coming from multiple sequencing runs of the same library were combined into one pool. The paper's processing steps were these. Reads were retained only if the reads had an exact TCR constant sequence, and the retained reads were trimmed to 150 nt and grouped according to their 12-nt molecular barcodes. Reads in each barcode group were sub-clustered using a 15% Levenshtein threshold, and a quality-weighted consensus sequence was built for each RNA molecule. Non-functional sequences were excluded, and lower-count sequences lying one edit away from another sequence were also excluded. Based on fitting two negative binomial distributions, any barcode sub-cluster with under 20% of the maximum read count was discarded. TCRdb took the public reads, trimmed them with fastp at Q25, ran MiXCR for clone calling and kept in-frame beta chains. A single entry per CDR3 protein holds the most common genes and DNA from its merged rows. TCRdb, rather than the study authors, made the V and J calls. Here the sample has approximately 630,000 distinct CDR3 sequences; about 25% occur a single time. The ten largest clones represent 0.78% of the sample.

Per the germline V gene (reference sequence), SEHNR is the CDR1 and FQNEAQ is the CDR2. The trim is 9 bases for V and 5 bases for J, with a gap of 13 bases between the germline ends. The CDR3, cysteine through phenylalanine, is 12 amino acids long. The CDR3 DNA has 36 bases and is translated from base 1. The sequencing sample was made of naive CD8+ T cells from blood, with Jurkat cell RNA spiked in. The cell subset or site tag for this specimen amounts to: FACS-sorted CD8+CD4-CCR7+CD45RA+ naive T cells. The sequence came from a human donor in good health. Some libraries in this study had Jurkat cell RNA spiked in. The rearranged chain carries TRBV7-9 and TRBJ1-1; a confident D gene designation cannot be given. The DNA reads TGTGCCAGTACCAAGGCTGGAACTGAAGCTTTCTTT. This encodes CASTKAGTEAFF.